These T cell receptor beta chains were read from a single sample in a study of blood T cell repertoires in COVID-19. Sequenced by immunoSEQ multiplex PCR; TCRdb stores in-frame clones only, minus some. Of tens of thousands of clones in the sample, around 84% are singletons; the top ten hold more than 6.5%. Sequenced: peripheral blood. The receptors were sampled from a man aged 45-60 years with active COVID-19. The CDR3 runs from the conserved cysteine through the conserved F or W. A D gene is named only where the DNA matches it firmly. Expanded clones are given a class, and other clones once, few, many or no size at all.

TRBV27	TRBJ2-2	TRBD2	.	CASSFRRGRAAGELFF	TGTGCCAGCAGTTTCCGCCGGGGGAGGGCCGCCGGGGAGCTGTTTTTT
TRBV5-1	TRBJ2-5	TRBD2	.	CASTSSGGVKTQYF	TGCGCCAGCACTTCTAGCGGGGGGGTAAAGACCCAGTACTTC
TRBV5-6	TRBJ1-4	TRBD1	once	CASSSRDRGEKLFF	TGTGCCAGCAGCAGCCGGGACAGGGGGGAAAAACTGTTTTTT
TRBV15	TRBJ1-6	.	few	CATSLGGWQANYNSPLHF	TGTGCCACCAGCTTGGGCGGGTGGCAGGCGAACTATAATTCACCCCTCCACTTT
TRBV13	TRBJ2-5	TRBD2	.	CASSLRTSGQETQYF	TGTGCCAGCAGCTTAAGGACTAGCGGTCAAGAGACCCAGTACTTC
TRBV19	TRBJ1-1	.	.	CASSIRGGGNTEAFF	TGTGCCAGTAGTATAAGAGGCGGGGGGAACACTGAAGCTTTCTTT
TRBV3-1/TRBV3-2	TRBJ2-4	.	.	CASSQVGPRGIQYF	TGTGCCAGCAGCCAAGTAGGACCCCGGGGCATTCAGTACTTC
TRBV23-1	TRBJ1-4	TRBD1	.	CASSPGQGAGVNEKLFF	TGCGCCAGCAGCCCGGGACAGGGGGCAGGGGTTAATGAAAAACTGTTTTTT
TRBV3-1/TRBV3-2	TRBJ2-3	TRBD2	.	CASSHRRGTSGFTDTQYF	TGTGCCAGCAGCCACCGACGAGGGACTAGCGGGTTCACAGATACGCAGTATTTT
TRBV6-5	TRBJ1-6	.	few	CASSYYISGILGALHF	TGTGCCAGCAGTTACTATATAAGCGGGATCCTTGGGGCCCTCCACTTT
TRBV18	TRBJ2-6	.	.	CASSPINTGANVLTF	TGTGCCAGCTCACCGATCAACACTGGGGCCAACGTCCTGACTTTC
TRBV24-1	TRBJ2-2	.	.	CATSHSTGELFF	TGTGCCACAAGCCATTCCACCGGGGAGCTGTTTTTT
TRBV2	TRBJ1-3	.	.	CASSPGWQGGHTIYF	TGTGCCAGCAGCCCCGGGTGGCAGGGCGGTCACACCATATATTTT
TRBV4-1	TRBJ2-3	TRBD2	medium-sized	CASSQDSWLAGSTDTQYF	TGCGCCAGCAGCCAAGATAGCTGGCTAGCGGGGAGCACAGATACGCAGTATTTT
TRBV5-1	TRBJ2-2	.	.	CASSSEVRDTGELFF	TGCGCCAGCAGCTCAGAGGTCCGGGACACCGGGGAGCTGTTTTTT
TRBV7-9	TRBJ2-5	TRBD1	.	CASSLDFGQVVEETQYF	TGTGCCAGCAGCTTAGACTTCGGACAGGTAGTTGAAGAGACCCAGTACTTC
TRBV28	TRBJ1-5	TRBD1	.	CASKEGAENQPQHF	TGTGCCAGCAAGGAGGGGGCGGAAAATCAGCCCCAGCATTTT
TRBV10-1	TRBJ2-1	TRBD2	.	CARTTGTSSKNEQFF	TGCGCCCGAACAACCGGGACTAGCAGCAAAAATGAGCAGTTCTTC
TRBV5-1	TRBJ2-3	TRBD1	.	CASSSGQGSTDTQYF	TGCGCCAGCAGCTCGGGACAGGGGAGCACAGATACGCAGTATTTT
TRBV19	TRBJ2-1	TRBD2	.	CASSIDRVGGGDYNEQFF	TGTGCCAGTAGTATAGATCGGGTCGGGGGGGGAGACTACAATGAGCAGTTCTTC
TRBV7-9	TRBJ1-3	TRBD1	.	CASSPITGVTSGNTIYF	TGTGCCAGCAGCCCCATAACAGGGGTCACCTCTGGAAACACCATATATTTT
TRBV7-6	TRBJ2-6	TRBD1	.	CASSLEGASGANVLTF	TGTGCCAGCAGCTTAGAGGGGGCCTCTGGGGCCAACGTCCTGACTTTC